These 12 T cell receptor beta chains were all obtained from the same sample, sequenced in a study of cytomegalovirus exposure and HLA in healthy donors. Vbeta (60) and Jbeta (13) primers were used in the PCR. The assay was immunoSEQ multiplex PCR, and TCRdb's table has in-frame clones only and misses some. Here the sample spans under 85,000 clones, 60% to 85% being singletons. Material: PBMCs. These receptors were taken from a man younger than 35 in good health and CMV-seronegative.

This chain joins TRBV6-1 and TRBJ2-7; 10 bases are shared with TRBD1. Trimming removed 0 bases from V and 2 bases from J; junction bases left unmatched: 4. From germline, CDR1 is MNHNS and CDR2 SASEGT. The CDR3 consists of 16 residues. The CDR3 loop is CASSEAPGQGTYEQYF. CDR3 coding DNA: TGTGCCAGCAGTGAAGCCCCGGGACAGGGGACCTACGAGCAGTACTTC.

CDR3 nucleotide sequence: TGCGCCAGCAGCCAAGGGGGGGGGTATCAGCCCCAGCATTTT. It yields the protein CASSQGGGYQPQHF. The chain couples TRBV4-1 to TRBJ1-5; D might be TRBD1 (5 bases). V gave up 1 base and J gave up 5 bases, with 9 bases separating them. Germline lookup yields CDR1 MGHRA and CDR2 YSYEKL. The CDR3 loop spans 14 amino acids.

The chain is built from TRBV11-2 and TRBJ2-5; weak D call: TRBD2 (7 bases). The germline V gene encodes CDR1 SGHAT and CDR2 FQNNGV. This CDR3 spans 16 amino acids. Deletions cut 1 base from V and 0 bases from J, with 12 bases between. The CDR3 DNA follows: TGTGCCAGCAGCTTAGTTGCGGGGGCCAACCAAGAGACCCAGTACTTC. Amino acids: CASSLVAGANQETQYF.

This clone was seen a few times. The rearrangement uses TRBV19 and TRBJ2-2, with 9 positions matching TRBD1. The V gene's germline CDR1 is LNHDA and CDR2 SQIVND (reference sequence). Trimming at V came to 9 bases and at J to 5 bases, leaving 13 bases not matched to a gene. The CDR3 consists of 16 residues. The CDR3 is CASLLRGQGLTGELFF. DNA of the CDR3: TGTGCCAGCCTCCTGAGGGGACAGGGTCTGACCGGGGAGCTGTTTTTT.

This clone has a handful of counts. CDR3 protein: CASSPGTVPTGANVLTF. For the CDR3, the DNA is TGTGCCAGCAGCCCCGGGACAGTCCCAACTGGGGCCAACGTCCTGACTTTC. V gene TRBV7-3 combines with J gene TRBJ2-6, with TRBD1 matching over 7 bases. The CDR3 spans 17 residues. V gave up 5 bases and J gave up 2 bases; unmatched junction bases: 9. CDR1 SGHTA and CDR2 FQGTGA come from the germline V gene.

The genes are TRBV2 and TRBJ1-1, with a tentative D call TRBD1 (5 bases). This CDR3 is built from 16 residues. Germline loops: CDR1 SNHLY, CDR2 FYNNEI. The V end lost 3 bases, the J end lost 8 bases, and 22 bases lay between the germline ends. The CDR3, as DNA: TGTGCCAGCAGTGAGAGGAACAGCCCGGGTAGGGGAGAAGCTTTCTTT. This codes for CASSERNSPGRGEAFF.

The V gene is TRBV11-2, the J gene TRBJ2-3; tentatively, D is TRBD2 (6 bases). The germline V gene has CDR1 SGHAT and CDR2 FQNNGV. The CDR3 has 15 amino acids. V shed 5 bases and J shed 5 bases, with 17 bases lying between them. The CDR3 is CASSTGPPEGDTQYF. In nucleotides, the CDR3 is TGTGCCAGCAGCACGGGACCCCCGGAGGGAGATACGCAGTATTTT.

This clone has a single count. The chain couples TRBV5-6 to TRBJ1-6, with 8 bases that match TRBD1. The CDR3 extends over 15 amino acids. The germline V gene encodes CDR1 SGHDT and CDR2 YYEEEE. The V and J ends lost 3 bases and 5 bases, in that order; junction bases with no gene match: 4. The CDR3 region is CASSSLDRDNSPLHF. The CDR3, as DNA: TGTGCCAGCAGCTCTCTGGACAGGGATAATTCACCCCTCCACTTT.

The chain couples TRBV6-5 to TRBJ2-2; TRBD2 matches at 7 bases. CDR1 and CDR2 (germline): MNHEY, SVGAGI. The CDR3 has 14 residues. V lost 6 bases and J lost 6; bases outside the gene matches: 7. The CDR3 DNA is TGTGCCAGCAGCAAAGCGGGAAGTCCCGGGGAGCTGTTTTTT. It codes for CASSKAGSPGELFF.

As DNA, the CDR3 is TGTGCCAGCAAGATGACAGGGGCTCACAATGAGCAGTTCTTC. Residues: CASKMTGAHNEQFF. J is TRBJ2-1 and V is TRBV6-5; 8 positions match TRBD1. Germline V gene sequence: CDR1 MNHEY, CDR2 SVGAGI. Trimming at V came to 7 bases and at J to 5 bases, leaving 7 bases not matched to a gene. This CDR3 has 14 residues.

The V call is TRBV7-6, the J call TRBJ1-3, with a possible D match to TRBD1 (6 bases). Germline V gene sequence: CDR1 SGHVS, CDR2 FNYEAQ. The CDR3 length is 15 residues. V was cut by 4 bases and J by 0 bases, with 10 bases left in between. This CDR3 reads CASSSLDSSGNTIYF. DNA for the CDR3: TGTGCCAGCAGCTCCCTGGACAGCTCTGGAAACACCATATATTTT.

Notes on this clone: Distinct nucleotide sequences in the sample also encode this CDR3. The chain combines TRBV5-1 with TRBJ1-1; maybe TRBD1 (6 bases). The germline V gene encodes CDR1 SGHRS and CDR2 YFSETQ. The CDR3 runs to 14 residues. Trimming stripped 5 bases from V and 0 bases from J, with 11 bases between. CDR3 amino acids: CASSGGQMNTEAFF. DNA for the CDR3: TGCGCCAGCAGTGGGGGACAAATGAACACTGAAGCTTTCTTT.